A selection of T cell receptor beta chains follows, all from one sample in a study of T-cell reconstitution after alpha-beta-depleted transplantation in children. TCRdb itself ran the PCR reads through MiXCR, one entry per CDR3 protein. The top ten hold approximately 5.7% of the sample, which has about 200,000 distinct CDR3 sequences, about 6.6% seen once. Sequences were derived from PBMCs, sampled before TCRalphabeta/CD19-depleted stem cell transplant. Receptor source: a boy younger than 10 with acute lymphoblastic leukemia, due to receive a stem cell transplant. The CDR3 runs from the conserved cysteine through the conserved F or W. Not every row has a clone size; where given, it reads once, few, many or a size class.

clone_size | v_call | cdr3_aa
NA | TRBV7-2 | CASSLRGGGWIAFF
few | TRBV7-8 | CASSLGPTAYEQYF
many | TRBV12-3/TRBV12-4 | CASSLSEGQPQHF
NA | TRBV29-1 | CSAGLAGDYEQYF
NA | TRBV20-1 | CSARGSGGAYNEQFF
NA | TRBV7-3 | CASSLQGVASDTQYF
many | TRBV2 | CASSGDTGEDTQYF
few | TRBV5-5 | CASSLEGGTETQYF
NA | TRBV11-2 | CASSLWGLKNPRRKQETQYF
many | TRBV4-3 | CASSHSGTSNTDTQYF
NA | TRBV7-3 | CASRGQGLENLFF
NA | TRBV2 | CASSDDSAGNQPQHF
many | TRBV28 | CASSLQIEQYF
many | TRBV2 | CASRTGVTTDTQYF
NA | TRBV20-1 | CSARDTQTSGGSKQYF
many | TRBV7-2 | CASSLALGSYTEAFF
many | TRBV20-1 | CSAPGTAVSYEQYF
many | TRBV5-1 | CASSLQGEGYGYTF
many | TRBV5-1 | CASSATGGTSGSSETQYF
NA | TRBV27 | CASRQGVEQFF
many | TRBV5-1 | CASSFTPGQDYEQYF
many | TRBV3-1 | CASSQRERTVFYGYTF
NA | TRBV4-3 | CASSRRGGWGNEQFF
NA | TRBV10-3 | CAISERGLASVYEQYF
few | TRBV29-1 | CSVELPGRRTDTQYF
NA | TRBV6-2/TRBV6-3 | CASSYTLVNEHFF
NA | TRBV14 | CASSQDSGYNSPLHF
NA | TRBV5-5 | CASSLGPISNTEAFF
NA | TRBV5-4 | CASSLIGRGLMNTEAFF
many | TRBV28 | CASTPGTGNGELFF
NA | TRBV5-6 | CASSLVPGPLTDTQYF
many | TRBV9 | CASSVNQGLPTGELFF
many | TRBV24-1 | CATSDSPQPDSTDTQYF
few | TRBV2 | CASSESGSNQPQHF
NA | TRBV6-2/TRBV6-3 | CASSFPDRVRDFGNEQFF